The 14 T cell receptor beta chains below all came from one sample that was sequenced in a study of PD-L1 blockade in urothelial cancer. Regarding time point: peripheral blood 6 weeks after treatment start. Here immunoSEQ multiplex PCR was the method, and the copy in TCRdb shows in-frame clones only, minus some. This sample has 35,000 to 45,000 clones, with 91% found just once. The sample consisted of PBMCs, taken around atezolizumab (anti-PD-L1) treatment. The receptors derive from a man between 65 and 85 years old with urothelial cancer.

In its sample, this clone was seen a few times. The gene calls are TRBV28 and TRBJ1-2; perhaps TRBD1 as D (6 bases). The germline gives CDR1 MDHEN, CDR2 SYDVKM. This CDR3 region has 12 residues. Trimming shortened V by 6 bases and J by 4 bases, and 9 bases separated the two germline ends. CDR3 amino acids: CASRGQPYGYTF. CDR3 DNA sequence: TGTGCCAGCAGAGGACAGCCCTATGGCTACACCTTC.

The chain is built from TRBV25-1 and TRBJ2-1; the match to TRBD2 covers 13 bases. This CDR3 has 14 residues. The V and J ends lost 5 bases and 12 bases, in that order; junction bases with no gene match: 7. The germline gives CDR1 MGHDK, CDR2 SYGVNS. CDR3 nucleotide sequence: TGTGCCAGCAGTAGGACTAGCGGGAGAACTGGGCAGTTCTTC. Its translation: CASSRTSGRTGQFF.

This clone was seen only once. The CDR3 sequence: CASSPGTSDTYEQYF. The DNA of the CDR3 is TGCGCCAGCAGCCCTGGGACTAGCGACACCTACGAGCAGTACTTC. V usage is TRBV4-1 and J usage is TRBJ2-7; 10 bases line up with TRBD2. CDR1 and CDR2 from the germline V gene are MGHRA and YSYEKL. The length of the CDR3 is 15 residues. With V trimmed by 4 bases and J by 2 bases, 5 bases remained unmatched.

The rearrangement joins TRBV5-1 to TRBJ2-2, with 14 nucleotides matching TRBD2. The J segment lost 4 bases and the V segment lost 2 bases, leaving 10 bases of the junction unmatched. Germline-derived CDR1 and CDR2 are SGHRS and YFSETQ. CDR3 length equals 19 residues. CDR3 sequence: CASSFFPGTSGRGTGELFF. In DNA, the CDR3 is TGCGCCAGCAGCTTTTTTCCCGGGACTAGCGGGAGAGGCACCGGGGAGCTGTTTTTT.

The rearrangement joins TRBV11-2 to TRBJ2-7; 9 bases fit TRBD1. J was trimmed by 0 bases and V by 5 bases; bases with no gene match: 11. From germline, CDR1 is SGHAT and CDR2 FQNNGV. The CDR3 covers 17 residues. The CDR3 coding sequence is TGTGCCAGCAGCCCCGAGGGGCTGGGACAGGGCTCCTACGAGCAGTACTTC. The encoded protein is CASSPEGLGQGSYEQYF.

The chain joins TRBV11-3 to TRBJ2-7; D gene unclear. CDR3 length: 14 amino acids. Germline V gene data show CDR1 as SGHNT and CDR2 as YENEEA. V was shortened by 1 base and J by 4 bases, with 11 bases between the two germline ends. The CDR3 sequence is CASSLGGSSYEQYF. In DNA, the CDR3 is TGTGCCAGCAGCTTAGGCGGATCTTCTTACGAGCAGTACTTC.

The rearrangement joins TRBV28 to TRBJ1-2, with TRBD1 as a possible D gene (6 bases). Germline V gene lookup returns CDR1 MDHEN and CDR2 SYDVKM. The V gene lost 7 bases and the J gene lost 7 bases, with 13 bases spanning the gap. This CDR3 contains 12 residues. The CDR3, as DNA: TGTGCCAGCACAGGGGAATTTAGTGGCTACACCTTC. Protein: CASTGEFSGYTF.

This clone was observed a single time. This chain joins TRBV28 and TRBJ1-4; no definite D call. Trimming left V 8 bases short and J 7 bases short, with 8 bases between. The length of the CDR3 is 11 residues. Looked up from germline, CDR1 is MDHEN and CDR2 is SYDVKM. Here the CDR3 DNA reads TGTGCCAGCGGCTCGATTGAAAAACTGTTTTTT. This encodes CASGSIEKLFF.

The J gene is TRBJ1-3, the V gene TRBV18, with D maybe TRBD1 (6 bases). Trimming stripped 3 bases from V and 8 bases from J, with 11 bases between. The CDR3 runs 13 residues. Germline loops: CDR1 KGHSH, CDR2 LQKENI. CDR3 amino acids: CASSPGQRDTIYF. The CDR3 DNA reads TGTGCCAGCTCACCCGGACAGCGAGACACCATATATTTT.

A few counts support this clone. This chain joins TRBV28 and TRBJ1-2; no firm D call. Trimming stripped 7 bases from V and 4 bases from J, with 13 bases between. In germline, CDR1 is MDHEN, CDR2 SYDVKM. The CDR3 sequence is 13 residues long. This chain's CDR3 is CASTSGVRYGYTF. Here the CDR3 DNA reads TGTGCCAGCACCTCCGGGGTGCGCTATGGCTACACCTTC.

A few counts support this clone. The J gene is TRBJ2-7, the V gene TRBV2, with TRBD1 matching over 8 bases. The V segment lost 6 bases and the J segment 3 bases; nucleotides outside the gene matches: 10. Looked up from germline, CDR1 is SNHLY and CDR2 is FYNNEI. The length of the CDR3 is 15 residues. The DNA for the CDR3 is TGTGCCAGCAGCCCCCAGGGGGCCCCTCTCTACGAGCAGTACTTC. This encodes CASSPQGAPLYEQYF.

The chain carries TRBV18 and TRBJ1-3, with a possible D match to TRBD1 (6 bases). V lost 0 bases to trimming and J lost 0 bases, with 9 bases between them. This CDR3 is 16 amino acids long. The germline CDR1 and CDR2 sequences are KGHSH and LQKENI. The CDR3 DNA reads TGTGCCAGCTCACCACCAACGGGACACTCTGGAAACACCATATATTTT. Translating gives CASSPPTGHSGNTIYF.

This clone was observed a few times. The J gene is TRBJ2-2, the V gene TRBV11-2, with a possible D match to TRBD1 (6 bases). The CDR3 extends over 15 amino acids. Germline V CDR1 and CDR2: SGHAT, FQNNGV. Trimming took off 7 bases at V and 3 bases at J, with 15 bases between the two ends. The CDR3 loop reads CASTLGDMYTGELFF. In DNA form, the CDR3 reads TGTGCCAGCACCCTAGGGGACATGTACACCGGGGAGCTGTTTTTT.

The rearrangement uses TRBV10-1 and TRBJ2-1; TRBD2 matches at 13 bases. The CDR3 length is 14 residues. V shed 6 bases and J 8 bases; nucleotides not matched to a gene: 4. From germline, CDR1 is WNHNN and CDR2 SYGVQD (reference sequence). The CDR3 spells CASSGTSGTDEQFF. CDR3 nucleotide sequence: TGCGCCAGCAGCGGGACTAGCGGGACCGATGAGCAGTTCTTC.